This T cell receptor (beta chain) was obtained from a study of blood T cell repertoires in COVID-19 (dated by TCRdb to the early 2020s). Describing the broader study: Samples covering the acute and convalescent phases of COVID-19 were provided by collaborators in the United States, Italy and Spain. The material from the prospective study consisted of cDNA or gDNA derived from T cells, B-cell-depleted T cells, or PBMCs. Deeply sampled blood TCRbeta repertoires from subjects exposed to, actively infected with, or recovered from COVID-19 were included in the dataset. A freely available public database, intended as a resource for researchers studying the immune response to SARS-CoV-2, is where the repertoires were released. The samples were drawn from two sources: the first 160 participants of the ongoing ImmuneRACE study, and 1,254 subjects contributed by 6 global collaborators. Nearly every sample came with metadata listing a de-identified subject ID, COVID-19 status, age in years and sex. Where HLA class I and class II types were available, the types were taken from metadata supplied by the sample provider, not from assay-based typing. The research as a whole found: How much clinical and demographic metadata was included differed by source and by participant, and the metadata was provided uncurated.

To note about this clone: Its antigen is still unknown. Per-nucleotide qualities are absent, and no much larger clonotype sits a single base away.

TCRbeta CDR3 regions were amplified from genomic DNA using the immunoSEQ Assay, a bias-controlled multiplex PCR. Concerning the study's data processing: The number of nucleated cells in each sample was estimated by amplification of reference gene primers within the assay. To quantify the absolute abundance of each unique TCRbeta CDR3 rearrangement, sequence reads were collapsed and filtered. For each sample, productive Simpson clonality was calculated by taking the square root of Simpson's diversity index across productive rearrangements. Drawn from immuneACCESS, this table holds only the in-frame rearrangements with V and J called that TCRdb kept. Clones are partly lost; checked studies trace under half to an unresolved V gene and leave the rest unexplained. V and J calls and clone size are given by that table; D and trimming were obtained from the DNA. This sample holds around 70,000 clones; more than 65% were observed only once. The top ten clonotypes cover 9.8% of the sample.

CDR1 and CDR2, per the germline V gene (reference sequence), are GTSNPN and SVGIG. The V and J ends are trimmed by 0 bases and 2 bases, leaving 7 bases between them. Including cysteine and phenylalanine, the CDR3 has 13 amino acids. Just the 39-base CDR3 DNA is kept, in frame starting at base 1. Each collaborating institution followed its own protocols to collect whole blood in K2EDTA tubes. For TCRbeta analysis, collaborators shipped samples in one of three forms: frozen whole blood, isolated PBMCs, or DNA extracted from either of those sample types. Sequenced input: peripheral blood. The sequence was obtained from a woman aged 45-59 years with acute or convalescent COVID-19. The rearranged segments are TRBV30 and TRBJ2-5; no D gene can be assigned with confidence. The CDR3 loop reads CAWSVPRQETQYF. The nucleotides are TGTGCCTGGAGTGTACCGAGGCAAGAGACCCAGTACTTC.